The source of this T cell receptor (beta chain) is a study of CD4 T cell repertoires in COVID-19. Study information: CFSE-low cells expanded nine to ten days with IL-2, then restimulated with other coronavirus spikes. General observations from the study: SARS-CoV and/or HKU1 spike cultures shared between about 6.5 and 25% of SARS-CoV-2 clonotypes. Two or all three memory subsets shared several highly expanded SARS-CoV-2-reactive clonotypes.

These memory T cells were uncultured and sequenced directly after ex vivo isolation. Trimming removed 0 bases at V and 3 bases at J, with 17 bases between. This CDR3 is built from 17 residues. Germline V gives CDR1 MGHRA, CDR2 YSYEKL. This table comes from immunoSEQ multiplex PCR, and its TCRdb copy is limited to in-frame clones, with some not included. The sample carries some 71,000 clones, around 82% recorded once. With regard to this clone: The antigen remains unidentified.

The chain joins TRBV4-1 to TRBJ2-5; D remains unclear. Material: CD4+ T cells from peripheral blood, obtained after recovery from COVID-19. The sequence derives from a human donor who had COVID-19. CDR3 nucleotides: TGCGCCAGCAGCCAAGATAGAGCACAAGGCAACAAAGAGACCCAGTACTTC. Amino acid sequence: CASSQDRAQGNKETQYF.